One sample yielded the 5 T cell receptor beta chains listed below, sequenced in a study of Ad26.COV2.S vaccination and SARS-CoV-2 variants. The treatment: around 19 received Ad26.COV2.S at low or high dose, single or two shots; roughly five received placebo; per-sample allocation not given. Sample collection was performed on day 63 after the first vaccine or placebo injection. Sequencing was performed with immunoSEQ multiplex PCR; in TCRdb, only in-frame clones are kept and a portion is missing. Here the sample spans 250,000 to 300,000 clones, about 87% being singletons. The sample in question was peripheral blood, obtained in a trial of Ad26.COV2.S vaccine versus placebo. These receptors came from a person aged 18-65 years who received the Ad26.COV2.S COVID-19 vaccine or a placebo.

This clone was seen just once. The V call is TRBV11-2, the J call TRBJ2-6; D perhaps matches TRBD1 (6 bases). This CDR3 comprises 19 residues. V lost 1 base to trimming and J lost 5 bases, with 21 bases between them. Per germline, CDR1 SGHAT and CDR2 FQNNGV. The DNA of the CDR3 is TGTGCCAGCAGCTTAGTCCCGGAATACAATCAGGGGTGGGCCAACGTCCTGACTTTC. This codes for CASSLVPEYNQGWANVLTF.

The rearrangement uses TRBV10-1 and TRBJ1-1; perhaps TRBD1 as D (5 bases). The CDR3 runs to 11 residues. The V gene's germline CDR1 is WNHNN and CDR2 SYGVQD (reference sequence). The germline V and J ends were trimmed by 4 bases and 7 bases, with 7 bases remaining between them. The CDR3 nucleotides are TGCGCCAGCAGTGCGAGGGGTGAAGCTTTCTTT. Protein sequence: CASSARGEAFF.

This rearrangement joins TRBV5-1 to TRBJ2-1; possible D gene TRBD2, 6 bases. In germline, CDR1 is SGHRS, CDR2 YFSETQ. The CDR3 spans 15 residues. Trimming took off 0 bases at V and 4 bases at J, with 11 bases between the two ends. The CDR3 region is CASSLDGGDYNEQFF. The CDR3 DNA follows: TGCGCCAGCAGCTTGGACGGGGGAGATTACAATGAGCAGTTCTTC. Filled out from reference TRBV5-1 and TRBJ2-1, the complete variable domain reads KAGVTQTPRYLIKTRGQQVTLSCSPISGHRSVSWYQQTPGQGLQFLFEYFSETQRNKGNFPGRFSGRQFSNSRSEMNVSTLELGDSALYLCASSLDGGDYNEQFFGPGTRLTVL.

This clone occurred a few times. The rearrangement joins TRBV15 to TRBJ1-5; no firm D call. There are 12 residues in the CDR3. CDR1 and CDR2 from the germline V gene are LNHNV and YYDKDF (reference sequence). V was pared by 3 bases and J by 4 bases, with 4 bases between. The CDR3 sequence is CATSSSNQPQHF. CDR3 DNA: TGTGCCACCAGCAGCAGTAATCAGCCCCAGCATTTT.

The chain recombines TRBV28 with TRBJ1-5, with TRBD1 as a possible D gene (5 bases). The germline V gene has CDR1 MDHEN and CDR2 SYDVKM. CDR3 length equals 15 residues. V dropped 2 bases and J dropped 3 bases, with 11 bases sitting between them. This CDR3 is CASSLSTGINQPQHF. In DNA form, the CDR3 reads TGTGCCAGCAGTTTAAGTACAGGCATCAATCAGCCCCAGCATTTT.